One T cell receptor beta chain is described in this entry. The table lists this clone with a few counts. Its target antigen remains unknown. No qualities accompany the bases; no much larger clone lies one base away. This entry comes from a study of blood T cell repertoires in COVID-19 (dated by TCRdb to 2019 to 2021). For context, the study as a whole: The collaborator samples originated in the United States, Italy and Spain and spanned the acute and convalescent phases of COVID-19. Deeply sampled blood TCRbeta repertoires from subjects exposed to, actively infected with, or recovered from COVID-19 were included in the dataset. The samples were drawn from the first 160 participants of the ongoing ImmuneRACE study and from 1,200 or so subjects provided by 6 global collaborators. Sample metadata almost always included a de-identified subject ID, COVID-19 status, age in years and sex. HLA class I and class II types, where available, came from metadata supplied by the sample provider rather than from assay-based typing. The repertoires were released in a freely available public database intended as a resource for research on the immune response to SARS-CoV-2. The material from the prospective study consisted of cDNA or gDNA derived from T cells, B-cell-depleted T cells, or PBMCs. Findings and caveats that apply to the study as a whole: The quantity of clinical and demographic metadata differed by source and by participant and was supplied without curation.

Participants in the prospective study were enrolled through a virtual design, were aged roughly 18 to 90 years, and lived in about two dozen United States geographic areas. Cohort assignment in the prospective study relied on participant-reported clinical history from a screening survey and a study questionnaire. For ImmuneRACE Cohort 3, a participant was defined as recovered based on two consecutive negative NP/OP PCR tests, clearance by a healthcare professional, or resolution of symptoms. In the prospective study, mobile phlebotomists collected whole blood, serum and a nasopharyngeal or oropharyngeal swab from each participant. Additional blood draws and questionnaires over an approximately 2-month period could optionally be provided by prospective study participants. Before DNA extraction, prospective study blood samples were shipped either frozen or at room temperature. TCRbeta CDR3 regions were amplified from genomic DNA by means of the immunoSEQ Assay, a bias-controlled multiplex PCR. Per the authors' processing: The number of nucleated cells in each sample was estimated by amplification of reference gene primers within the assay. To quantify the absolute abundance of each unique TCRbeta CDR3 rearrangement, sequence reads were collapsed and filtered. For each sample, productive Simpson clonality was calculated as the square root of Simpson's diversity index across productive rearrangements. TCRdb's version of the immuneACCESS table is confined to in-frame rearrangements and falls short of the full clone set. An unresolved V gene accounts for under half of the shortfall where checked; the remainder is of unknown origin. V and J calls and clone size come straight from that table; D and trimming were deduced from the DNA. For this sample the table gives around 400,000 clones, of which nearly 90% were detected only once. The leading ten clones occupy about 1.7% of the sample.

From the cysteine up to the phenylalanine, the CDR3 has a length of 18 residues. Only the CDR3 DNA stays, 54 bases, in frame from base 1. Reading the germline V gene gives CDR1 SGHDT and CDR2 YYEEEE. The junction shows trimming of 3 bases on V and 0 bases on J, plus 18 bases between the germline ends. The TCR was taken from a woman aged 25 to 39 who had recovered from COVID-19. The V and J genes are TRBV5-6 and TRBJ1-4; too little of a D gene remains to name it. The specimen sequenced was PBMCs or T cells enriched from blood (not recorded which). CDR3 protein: CASSSKLTTLATNEKLFF. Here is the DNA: TGTGCCAGCAGCTCCAAACTAACAACTTTGGCAACTAATGAAAAACTGTTTTTT. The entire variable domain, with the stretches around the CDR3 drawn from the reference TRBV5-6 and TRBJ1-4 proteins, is DAGVTQSPTHLIKTRGQQVTLRCSPKSGHDTVSWYQQALGQGPQFIFQYYEEEERQRGNFPDRFSGHQFPNYSSELNVNALLLGDSALYLCASSSKLTTLATNEKLFFGSGTQLSVL.